This T cell receptor (beta chain) was found in a study of blood T cell repertoires in COVID-19. About the study: Italy, Spain and the United States were the sources of the convalescent and acute COVID-19 samples.

Germline lookup yields CDR1 SGHRS and CDR2 YFSETQ. This CDR3 has 13 amino acids. V gave up 2 bases and J gave up 2 bases, with 7 bases separating them. Method: immunoSEQ multiplex PCR; TCRdb's copy keeps in-frame clones and lacks some. The sample has around 180,000 clones; approximately 90% are singletons. The V call is TRBV5-1, the J call TRBJ2-5, with D perhaps matching TRBD1 (5 bases). The specimen sequenced was peripheral blood. The clonotype comes from a human donor in a cohort sampled during active COVID-19. CDR3 sequence reads: CASSLQVQETQYF. CDR3 coding DNA: TGCGCCAGCAGCTTACAGGTACAAGAGACCCAGTACTTC.